The 19 T cell receptor beta chains in this list originate from one sample, sequenced in a study of cytomegalovirus exposure and HLA in healthy donors. Data came from immunoSEQ multiplex PCR; TCRdb stores just in-frame clones and leaves some out. The profile covers 150,000 to 200,000 clones, with about 86% appearing a single time and roughly 5.8% taken by the ten largest. Source material: PBMCs. The receptor set was obtained from a young woman in good health and CMV-seronegative.

This chain connects TRBV14 to TRBJ1-1; D possibly corresponds to TRBD1 (6 bases). Germline V gene data show CDR1 as SGHDN and CDR2 as FVKESK. The CDR3 has 16 amino acids. The V end lost 3 bases, the J end lost 5 bases, and 19 bases lay between the germline ends. CDR3: CASSHRGRGAYTEAFF. The CDR3 DNA reads as TGTGCCAGCAGCCACCGGGGCCGGGGGGCGTATACTGAAGCTTTCTTT.

The chain links TRBV7-2 to TRBJ2-2; 9 bases map to TRBD2. The CDR3 contains 14 residues. V was pared by 5 bases and J by 6 bases, with 4 bases of the junction left unmatched. Germline V gives CDR1 SGHTA, CDR2 FQGNSA. The CDR3 DNA reads as TGTGCCAGCAGCCGCGGGGGGGCCGCCGGGGAGCTGTTTTTT. This gives the protein CASSRGGAAGELFF.

This clone has only one observation. The chain joins TRBV7-2 to TRBJ2-2, with D perhaps given as TRBD1 or TRBD2 (5 bases each). This CDR3 has 14 amino acids. Germline lookup yields CDR1 SGHTA and CDR2 FQGNSA. V gave up 1 base and J gave up 7 bases, with 10 bases separating them. The CDR3 region has the DNA TGTGCCAGCAGCTTAGGGGGGTATGGCGGGGAGCTGTTTTTT. It is translated as CASSLGGYGGELFF.

This chain links TRBV18 with TRBJ1-5; a possible D gene is TRBD1 (5 bases). CDR1 and CDR2 (germline): KGHSH, LQKENI. Trimming took 6 bases from V and 2 from J, leaving 11 bases between them. The CDR3 is 14 amino acids. The CDR3 region is CASSPTGGNQPQHF. Here the CDR3 DNA reads TGTGCCAGCTCCCCTACAGGTGGCAATCAGCCCCAGCATTTT.

This sequence joins TRBV18 and TRBJ2-5; D perhaps matches TRBD1 (8 bases). Per germline, CDR1 KGHSH and CDR2 LQKENI. V was trimmed by 4 bases and J by 0 bases, leaving 15 bases between them. This CDR3 has 16 residues. CDR3 coding DNA: TGTGCCAGCTCACGCTACAGGGGGAGGGACCAAGAGACCCAGTACTTC. Its translation: CASSRYRGRDQETQYF.

This rearrangement joins TRBV5-6 to TRBJ1-6, with D tentatively TRBD1 (5 bases). V was trimmed by 0 bases and J by 10 bases, leaving 11 bases between them. Germline CDR1 is SGHDT and CDR2 is YYEEEE. This CDR3 region has 14 residues. CDR3 sequence (DNA): TGTGCCAGCAGCTTGGACCAGGGAGGATCACCCCTCCACTTT. Protein product: CASSLDQGGSPLHF.

This chain joins TRBV6-5 and TRBJ1-4; 10 bases map to TRBD1. J gave up 7 bases and V 6 bases, and 5 bases lay outside the gene matches. The CDR3 spans 14 residues. The germline gives CDR1 MNHEY, CDR2 SVGAGI. Written as DNA, the CDR3 is TGTGCCAGCAGCCGGACAGGGGGTGGTGAAAAACTGTTTTTT. Residues: CASSRTGGGEKLFF.

V and J are TRBV19 and TRBJ1-1; D might be TRBD1 (5 bases). Germline CDR1 and CDR2: LNHDA and SQIVND (reference sequence). Trimming removed 6 bases at V and 0 bases at J, with 17 bases between. The CDR3 has 16 amino acids. The CDR3 here is CASSLNPTELNTEAFF. The CDR3 DNA reads TGTGCCAGTAGCCTTAACCCGACAGAGTTGAACACTGAAGCTTTCTTT.

This chain links TRBV7-8 with TRBJ2-1; 10 bases line up with TRBD2. The V gene end was trimmed by 2 bases and the J gene end by 5 bases; junction bases not matched to a gene: 0. The CDR3 runs 14 residues. Germline V gene sequence: CDR1 SGHVS, CDR2 FQNEAQ. The CDR3 DNA follows: TGTGCCAGCAGCTTAACTAGCGGGAACAATGAGCAGTTCTTC. As protein: CASSLTSGNNEQFF.

This clone was seen once. CDR3 sequence reads: CASSQMAKYNEQFF. CDR3 in DNA: TGCGCCAGCAGTCAGATGGCCAAATACAATGAGCAGTTCTTC. The chain links TRBV4-3 to TRBJ2-1; D not certain. V lost 6 bases and J lost 4, with 13 bases in between. The CDR3 runs 14 residues. Germline V CDR1 and CDR2: LGHNA, YSLEER.

V usage is TRBV5-6 and J usage is TRBJ1-1; 8 positions agree with TRBD1. CDR1 and CDR2 from the germline V gene are SGHDT and YYEEEE. The V and J ends lost 6 bases and 0 bases, in that order; junction bases with no gene match: 4. The CDR3 has 14 amino acids. CDR3 region: CASMRTGMNTEAFF. The CDR3, as DNA: TGTGCCAGCATGAGGACAGGGATGAACACTGAAGCTTTCTTT.

This clone occurred a few times. The V call is TRBV6-5, the J call TRBJ2-2; TRBD2 is a possible D gene (5 bases). V was shortened by 6 bases and J by 3 bases, with 14 bases between the two germline ends. The CDR3 consists of 15 residues. Looked up from germline, CDR1 is MNHEY and CDR2 is SVGAGI. For the CDR3, the DNA is TGTGCCAGCAGACCGGCGGGCACGTACACCGGGGAGCTGTTTTTT. Protein: CASRPAGTYTGELFF.

This chain uses TRBV7-2 with TRBJ2-7; D may be TRBD1 or TRBD2 (5 bases each). CDR3 length: 15 residues. V was trimmed by 1 base and J by 2 bases, leaving 12 bases between them. In germline, CDR1 is SGHTA, CDR2 FQGNSA. DNA for the CDR3: TGTGCCAGCAGCTTAGATGGGCAGGGAGCCTACGAGCAGTACTTC. Residues: CASSLDGQGAYEQYF. The entire variable domain, with the rest obtained from reference TRBV7-2 and TRBJ2-7, is as follows: GAGVSQSPSNKVTEKGKDVELRCDPISGHTALYWYRQSLGQGLEFLIYFQGNSAPDKSGLPSDRFSAERTGGSVSTLTIQRTQQEDSAVYLCASSLDGQGAYEQYFGPGTRLTVT.

The J gene is TRBJ2-1, the V gene TRBV20-1; D gene unclear. The germline V gene encodes CDR1 DFQATT and CDR2 SNEGSKA (reference sequence). The V end was cut by 5 bases, the J end by 3 bases, with 5 bases between. This CDR3 has 11 residues. The CDR3 reads CSAPLYNEQFF. The CDR3 bases are TGCAGTGCTCCCCTCTACAATGAGCAGTTCTTC.

The rearrangement uses TRBV5-1 and TRBJ2-7; TRBD1 is a possible D gene (6 bases). This CDR3 has 15 amino acids. V lost 0 bases and J lost 0, with 10 bases in between. In germline, CDR1 is SGHRS, CDR2 YFSETQ. Here the CDR3 reads CASSLDREASYEQYF. The CDR3 nucleotides read TGCGCCAGCAGCTTGGACAGGGAAGCCTCCTACGAGCAGTACTTC.

This chain joins TRBV2 and TRBJ2-7; D gene unclear. CDR1 SNHLY and CDR2 FYNNEI come from the germline V gene. The CDR3 contains 15 residues. The ends were cut back, 2 bases at V and 0 bases at J, with 11 bases in the middle. CDR3 nucleotides: TGTGCCAGCAGTGAATTGTCAGAGAACTCCTACGAGCAGTACTTC. Its translation is CASSELSENSYEQYF.

V is TRBV25-1 and J is TRBJ1-1, with D unclear. With 4 bases removed from V and 2 bases from J, the gap between germline ends came to 5 bases. The germline V gene has CDR1 MGHDK and CDR2 SYGVNS. The length of the CDR3 is 12 residues. CDR3 amino acids: CASSGSNTEAFF. In DNA form, the CDR3 reads TGTGCCAGCAGTGGATCTAACACTGAAGCTTTCTTT.

The chain joins TRBV30 to TRBJ2-7, with D tentatively TRBD2 (5 bases). The germline V and J ends were trimmed by 2 bases and 2 bases, with 7 bases remaining between them. CDR1 is GTSNPN, CDR2 SVGIG, per germline (reference sequence). This CDR3 comprises 12 residues. CDR3 sequence (DNA): TGTGCCTGGAGTAAGGGAGCCTACGAGCAGTACTTC. It yields the protein CAWSKGAYEQYF. The whole variable domain, remainder taken from reference TRBV30 and TRBJ2-7, is SQTIHQWPATLVQPVGSPLSLECTVEGTSNPNLYWYRQAAGRGLQLLFYSVGIGQISSEVPQNLSASRPQDRQFILSSKKLLLSDSGFYLCAWSKGAYEQYFGPGTRLTVT.

Here the CDR3 reads CASSEFEEWGHGYTF. As DNA, the CDR3 is TGTGCCAGCAGTGAGTTCGAGGAGTGGGGTCATGGCTACACCTTC. The chain has TRBV25-1 and TRBJ1-2; unclear D gene. Germline CDR1 MGHDK, CDR2 SYGVNS. The CDR3 covers 15 residues. The V end was cut by 3 bases, the J end by 6 bases, with 17 bases between.